Shown below are 7 T cell receptor beta chains from a single sample sequenced in a study of blood T cell repertoires in COVID-19. Libraries were prepared by immunoSEQ multiplex PCR; TCRdb keeps only in-frame clonotypes and omits some of them. The sample contains about 350,000 clones, about nine tenths of which appear only once. The source material was peripheral blood. These TCRs come from a woman aged 70 to 79 with COVID-19, enrolled during active disease.

Only one count was recorded for this clone. CDR3 sequence (DNA): TGTGCCAGCAGCTTCCCGGTAGGGGCTTGGGAGGACGCTTTCTTT. It encodes CASSFPVGAWEDAFF. V and J are TRBV7-9 and TRBJ1-1, with a possible D match to TRBD1 (5 bases). V was pared by 3 bases and J by 11 bases, with 22 bases between. The germline V gene has CDR1 SEHNR and CDR2 FQNEAQ (reference sequence). This CDR3 is built from 15 residues.

V and J are TRBV24-1 and TRBJ2-3, with D possibly being TRBD2 (5 bases). The ends were cut back, 7 bases at V and 2 bases at J, with 12 bases in the middle. The CDR3 totals 14 residues. CDR1 is KGHDR, CDR2 SFDVKD, per germline. CDR3 in DNA: TGTGCCACCAGGGCCGGGGATCCCACAGATACGCAGTATTTT. Translated, it gives CATRAGDPTDTQYF.

The chain uses TRBV30 and TRBJ1-6, with D possibly TRBD1 on 5 matching bases. The germline CDR1 and CDR2 sequences are GTSNPN and SVGIG (reference sequence). The CDR3 totals 14 residues. Trimming stripped 2 bases from V and 6 bases from J, with 11 bases between. CDR3 nucleotide sequence: TGTGCCTGGAGTCAAGGGGTGGGTAATTCACCCCTCCACTTT. This sequence encodes CAWSQGVGNSPLHF.

V gene TRBV24-1 combines with J gene TRBJ1-5, with TRBD1 matching over 11 bases. Germline V lookup: CDR1 KGHDR, CDR2 SFDVKD. The CDR3 length is 16 residues. The trim removed 4 bases at V and 6 bases at J, leaving 7 bases unmatched. The DNA for the CDR3 is TGTGCCACCAGTGAGTCCGGGACAGGGGGTGTTCAGCCCCAGCATTTT. Its protein is CATSESGTGGVQPQHF.

The CDR3 loop is CASSATGYLSTDTQYF. DNA for the CDR3: TGTGCCAGCAGTGCCACAGGGTACCTTAGCACAGATACGCAGTATTTT. The rearrangement joins TRBV28 to TRBJ2-3, with a weak D call TRBD1 (6 bases). The V and J ends lost 5 bases and 0 bases respectively, with 15 bases between them. The CDR3 extends over 16 amino acids. The germline V gene has CDR1 MDHEN and CDR2 SYDVKM.

The V gene is TRBV12-5, the J gene TRBJ2-3; D possibly corresponds to TRBD2 (5 bases). Looked up from germline, CDR1 is LGHNT and CDR2 is FRNRAP. This CDR3 is 14 amino acids long. V was cut by 4 bases and J by 3 bases, with 11 bases left in between. The DNA for the CDR3 is TGTGCTAGTGGTTGGGAGAGAATGACAGATACGCAGTATTTT. Residues: CASGWERMTDTQYF.

The chain uses TRBV9 and TRBJ2-6; a weak D match, TRBD2 (5 bases). The CDR3 is 17 amino acids. Trimming removed 2 bases at V and 0 bases at J, with 12 bases between. CDR1 and CDR2 (germline): SGDLS, YYNGEE. The chain's CDR3 is CASSVELGSSGANVLTF. For the CDR3, the DNA is TGTGCCAGCAGCGTCGAGCTAGGGAGCTCTGGGGCCAACGTCCTGACTTTC.